This TCR beta chain emerged from a study of blood T cells in healthy people across ages. Germline lookup yields CDR1 WSHSY and CDR2 SAAADI. The CDR3 spans 16 residues. Primed by a sample-barcoded 5' primer and a J-beta primer mix, a second PCR proceeded for about 6 to 11 cycles. TCRdb re-called the 5' RACE reads with MiXCR, one entry per CDR3 protein. The data hold about 650,000 distinct CDR3 sequences, with 40% to 65% observed a single time. Sequenced input: blood. The rearrangement links TRBV10-2 to TRBJ2-7; D is perhaps TRBD2 (7 bases). Near its end, the DNA agrees better with TRBJ2-5, so the J call may be wrong. This sequence was found in a woman older than 75 in good health. CDR3 nucleotide sequence: TGCGCCAGCAGTGAAGGCCCTAAGGGGGGGCGGGAGACCCAGTACTTC. Its protein product is CASSEGPKGGRETQYF.